Considering frequency, the clone carrying this T cell receptor beta chain is medium-sized. The data were taken from a study of human CD8 memory T cell subsets. Among CD8+ T cells, TPEX were CCR7+ PD-1+ TIGIT+ early memory cells with exhausted-like traits. Duplicate approximately 160,000-cell vials of sorted CD8+ T cells per subset supplied the RNA. The CDR3 has 14 residues. Germline V gives CDR1 SQVTM, CDR2 ANQGSEA. Sequencing libraries of TCR beta were made by UMI-labeled 5' RACE. How the authors handled the data: Whichever TCR beta library was examined, it held between 3,000 and 18,000 functional CDR3 beta clonotypes. TCRdb re-called the 5' RACE reads and shows each CDR3 protein once, DNA omitted. The V and J calls here are based on TCRdb, not the publication. The sample features thousands of distinct CDR3 sequences, with around a fifth in its top ten.

The chain combines TRBV29-1 with TRBJ2-1; the D call of TRBD2 rests on TCRdb alone, since no DNA is present to check it. Sequenced sample: CD8+ T cells from PBMCs. The sequence came from a human donor in good health. The CDR3 sequence is CSAPPAGPWDEQFF.